The 27 T cell receptor beta chains below come from one sample, sequenced in a study of blood T cell repertoires in COVID-19. Here immunoSEQ multiplex PCR was the method, and the copy in TCRdb shows in-frame clones only, minus some. In the table there are tens of thousands of clones, about 77% of which are singletons. Specimen: peripheral blood. These receptors originate from a human donor in a cohort sampled during active COVID-19.

The chain couples TRBV7-2 to TRBJ1-1, with D maybe TRBD1 (6 bases). V was trimmed by 5 bases and J by 4 bases, leaving 17 bases between them. The CDR3 extends over 15 amino acids. Germline V gene sequence: CDR1 SGHTA, CDR2 FQGNSA. DNA of the CDR3: TGTGCCAGCAGCGACCAATGGGCAGGGGCCACTGAAGCTTTCTTT. Protein: CASSDQWAGATEAFF.

There are many counts of this clone. This specimen includes other DNA sequences encoding the same CDR3. The V call is TRBV7-2, the J call TRBJ1-2, with TRBD1 matching over 8 bases. The length of the CDR3 is 14 residues. The V and J ends lost 4 bases and 4 bases, in that order; junction bases with no gene match: 5. CDR1 and CDR2 (germline): SGHTA, FQGNSA. CDR3 in DNA: TGTGCCAGCAGCTCTTCAGGGGGCAGCTATGGCTACACCTTC. This gives the protein CASSSSGGSYGYTF.

V and J are TRBV7-2 and TRBJ2-2; 10 bases are shared with TRBD1. CDR3 length equals 16 residues. CDR1 and CDR2 from the germline V gene are SGHTA and FQGNSA. Trimming at V came to 5 bases and at J to 4 bases, leaving 7 bases not matched to a gene. The CDR3 DNA reads as TGTGCCAGCAGCCCAAGACAGGGGGCGATCACCGGGGAGCTGTTTTTT. Protein sequence: CASSPRQGAITGELFF. The full variable domain, completed using reference TRBV7-2 and TRBJ2-2, is GAGVSQSPSNKVTEKGKDVELRCDPISGHTALYWYRQSLGQGLEFLIYFQGNSAPDKSGLPSDRFSAERTGGSVSTLTIQRTQQEDSAVYLCASSPRQGAITGELFFGEGSRLTVL.

The gene calls are TRBV6-5 and TRBJ2-1; possibly TRBD2 for D (5 bases). Trimming took off 1 base at V and 7 bases at J, with 14 bases between the two ends. CDR3 length: 15 residues. Germline V lookup: CDR1 MNHEY, CDR2 SVGAGI. The CDR3 nucleotides are TGTGCCAGCAGTTACTACCCGGGCGGGCAGAATGAGCAGTTCTTC. Amino acids: CASSYYPGGQNEQFF.

The chain links TRBV11-2 to TRBJ1-6; D might be TRBD1 (6 bases). This CDR3 comprises 15 residues. From germline, CDR1 is SGHAT and CDR2 FQNNGV. V was shortened by 4 bases and J by 7 bases, with 14 bases between the two germline ends. The CDR3 coding sequence is TGTGCCAGCAGCTCCAGGGGTTCGGGGAATTCACCCCTCCACTTT. Translated, it gives CASSSRGSGNSPLHF.

The rearrangement links TRBV3-1 (or the pseudogene TRBV3-2) to TRBJ1-6; D perhaps matches TRBD1 (6 bases). This CDR3 spans 15 amino acids. V was pared by 4 bases and J by 9 bases, with 16 bases between. Per the germline V gene, CDR1 is LGHDT and CDR2 is YNNKEL (reference sequence). The CDR3 nucleotides are TGTGCCAGCAGCCGCCGCGGGGGGCTAGGTTCACCCCTCCACTTT. It encodes CASSRRGGLGSPLHF.

This sequence joins TRBV5-1 and TRBJ1-4, with no clear D. Germline V gene data show CDR1 as SGHRS and CDR2 as YFSETQ. CDR3 size: 17 residues. V lost 3 bases to trimming and J lost 1 base, with 16 bases between them. The CDR3 sequence is CASSWSGEGGTNEKLFF. The DNA for the CDR3 is TGCGCCAGCAGCTGGAGTGGTGAGGGTGGAACTAATGAAAAACTGTTTTTT.

The chain carries TRBV27 and TRBJ1-2, with 8 nucleotides matching TRBD1. In germline, CDR1 is MNHEY, CDR2 SMNVEV (reference sequence). V lost 5 bases to trimming and J lost 5 bases; unmatched junction nucleotides: 10. The CDR3 length is 15 residues. The CDR3 nucleotides read TGTGCCAGCAGTCCACGACAGGGGTTTGGATATGGCTACACCTTC. It codes for CASSPRQGFGYGYTF.

The chain links TRBV6-6 to TRBJ2-5, with 8 bases lining up with TRBD2. Trimming took 11 bases from V and 1 from J; bases not matched to a gene: 6. The CDR3 totals 13 residues. CDR1 and CDR2 from the germline V gene are MNHNY and SVGAGI (reference sequence). The CDR3 sequence: CAGNRGGQETQYF. The DNA of the CDR3 is TGTGCCGGCAACCGGGGGGGCCAAGAGACCCAGTACTTC.

This clone was found a few times. This chain uses TRBV5-1 with TRBJ1-1; 8 positions agree with TRBD1. Germline V lookup: CDR1 SGHRS, CDR2 YFSETQ. The CDR3 extends over 14 amino acids. With 2 bases clipped from V and 5 bases from J, the junction kept 5 bases outside the gene matches. This CDR3 is CASSFDRGGTEAFF. In DNA form, the CDR3 reads TGCGCCAGCAGCTTCGACAGGGGCGGGACTGAAGCTTTCTTT. The variable domain in full, with the rest retrieved from reference TRBV5-1 and TRBJ1-1, is KAGVTQTPRYLIKTRGQQVTLSCSPISGHRSVSWYQQTPGQGLQFLFEYFSETQRNKGNFPGRFSGRQFSNSRSEMNVSTLELGDSALYLCASSFDRGGTEAFFGQGTRLTVV.

The chain employs TRBV3-1 (or the pseudogene TRBV3-2) and TRBJ2-5, with a weak D call TRBD2 (5 bases). Germline loops: CDR1 LGHDT, CDR2 YNNKEL (reference sequence). The CDR3 is 12 amino acids. V was shortened by 4 bases and J by 5 bases, with 8 bases between the two germline ends. In nucleotides, the CDR3 is TGTGCCAGCAGCCCGTCGGGGGAGACCCAGTACTTC. Protein product: CASSPSGETQYF.

This clone came up a few times. The V and J genes are TRBV28 and TRBJ1-6, with D perhaps matching TRBD1 (5 bases). V was cut by 6 bases and J by 5 bases, with 17 bases left in between. Germline V CDR1 and CDR2: MDHEN, SYDVKM. This CDR3 spans 16 amino acids. In nucleotides, the CDR3 is TGTGCCAGCAGCCCACTGGGGCGGGAGGATAATTCACCCCTCCACTTT. Residues: CASSPLGREDNSPLHF. Based on the CDR3 plus reference TRBV28 and TRBJ1-6, the full variable domain is DVKVTQSSRYLVKRTGEKVFLECVQDMDHENMFWYRQDPGLGLRLIYFSYDVKMKEKGDIPEGYSVSREKKERFSLILESASTNQTSMYLCASSPLGREDNSPLHFGNGTRLTVT.

The genes are TRBV7-2 and TRBJ1-4; 8 positions agree with TRBD1. CDR1 is SGHTA, CDR2 FQGNSA, per germline. Losses at the gene ends were 2 bases for V and 15 bases for J; bases not matched to a gene: 11. This CDR3 contains 14 residues. Written as DNA, the CDR3 is TGTGCCAGCAGCTTAAGGGCGACAGGGGCCTCAGTGTTTTTT. This gives the protein CASSLRATGASVFF.

The chain joins TRBV7-9 to TRBJ2-7, with a possible D match to TRBD2 (6 bases). Trimming shortened V by 7 bases and J by 3 bases, and 13 bases separated the two germline ends. This CDR3 has 13 residues. Germline CDR1 and CDR2: SEHNR and FQNEAQ (reference sequence). Here the CDR3 reads CASKGRSNYEQYF. The CDR3 region has the DNA TGTGCCAGCAAAGGGAGGTCGAACTACGAGCAGTACTTC.

The V gene is TRBV7-2, the J gene TRBJ1-1; no definite D call. CDR1 is SGHTA and CDR2 is FQGNSA in the germline V gene. V lost 2 bases and J 1 base, leaving 8 bases between the germline ends. The CDR3 is 14 amino acids. For the CDR3, the DNA is TGTGCCAGCAGCTTATACGCAGGGAACACTGAAGCTTTCTTT. This encodes CASSLYAGNTEAFF.

J is TRBJ1-2 and V is TRBV2, with 10 bases identical to TRBD1. Germline V gene sequence: CDR1 SNHLY, CDR2 FYNNEI. The V and J ends lost 5 bases and 7 bases, in that order; junction bases with no gene match: 4. CDR3 length: 13 amino acids. The CDR3 DNA is TGTGCCAGCAGTCCTGGACAGGGGGGTGGCTACACCTTC. It specifies CASSPGQGGGYTF.

This sequence joins TRBV6-8 and TRBJ2-7; D not resolved. CDR3 size: 16 residues. Germline loops: CDR1 MNHGY, CDR2 SAAAGT. V dropped 5 bases and J dropped 3 bases, with 20 bases sitting between them. The CDR3: CASSPPRWFLYYEQYF. CDR3 coding DNA: TGTGCCAGCAGTCCACCGCGTTGGTTCCTCTACTACGAGCAGTACTTC.

This chain links TRBV6-5 with TRBJ2-7; maybe TRBD2 (6 bases). CDR1 is MNHEY, CDR2 SVGAGI, per germline. Trimming took 6 bases from V and 3 from J, leaving 12 bases between them. The CDR3 extends over 13 amino acids. The CDR3 here is CASSAGLGYEQYF. The CDR3 nucleotides are TGTGCCAGCAGCGCGGGACTCGGCTACGAGCAGTACTTC.

The rearrangement links TRBV4-3 to TRBJ2-2, with D perhaps TRBD2 (5 bases). Trimming removed 0 bases from V and 1 base from J, with 12 bases in between. The CDR3 consists of 17 residues. Germline V lookup: CDR1 LGHNA, CDR2 YSLEER. As DNA, the CDR3 is TGCGCCAGCAGCCAAGATTTTGAGGGTTGGAACACCGGGGAGCTGTTTTTT. The encoded protein is CASSQDFEGWNTGELFF.

V is TRBV28 and J is TRBJ2-1; D remains unclear. CDR1 and CDR2 (germline): MDHEN, SYDVKM. The CDR3 runs to 15 residues. V lost 7 bases and J lost 7, with 20 bases in between. CDR3 amino acids: CASISASSRWNEQFF. The CDR3 nucleotides read TGTGCCAGCATCTCGGCCAGTTCCAGGTGGAATGAGCAGTTCTTC.

V is TRBV30 and J is TRBJ1-1; 7 positions match TRBD1. The CDR3 spans 13 residues. J gave up 6 bases and V 3 bases, and 7 bases lay outside the gene matches. Germline V lookup: CDR1 GTSNPN, CDR2 SVGIG (reference sequence). For the CDR3, the DNA is TGTGCCTGGAGCCGACAGGGTTTTTCTGAAGCTTTCTTT. Residues: CAWSRQGFSEAFF.

The rearrangement joins TRBV7-2 to TRBJ2-7, with 9 bases lining up with TRBD2. CDR3 size: 14 residues. Germline trimming cut 0 bases from V and 6 bases from J; bases unmatched to any gene: 3. Germline CDR1 and CDR2: SGHTA and FQGNSA. The CDR3 DNA is TGTGCCAGCAGCTTAGCTAGAGCGGGAGGCGAGCAGTACTTC. It codes for CASSLARAGGEQYF.

CDR3 loop: CASSLYGTLYEQYF. The CDR3 region has the DNA TGTGCCAGCAGCTTATACGGGACACTTTACGAGCAGTACTTC. V and J are TRBV11-2 and TRBJ2-7, with D perhaps TRBD1 (6 bases). The germline V and J ends were trimmed by 2 bases and 4 bases, with 12 bases remaining between them. The germline CDR1 and CDR2 sequences are SGHAT and FQNNGV. The CDR3 is 14 amino acids.

The chain couples TRBV29-1 to TRBJ2-7; D is unresolved. V was cut by 2 bases and J by 2 bases, with 13 bases left in between. The germline gives CDR1 SQVTM, CDR2 ANQGSEA. The CDR3 is 14 residues long. The CDR3 region is CSVEIQSVPYEQYF. The CDR3 DNA reads TGCAGCGTTGAAATTCAGTCCGTACCCTACGAGCAGTACTTC.

This clone has only one observation. Here the CDR3 DNA reads TGTGCCTGGAGTGACGCGGGCCGCGGTTATACGCAGTATTTT. Translated, it gives CAWSDAGRGYTQYF. The chain has TRBV30 and TRBJ2-3, with a weak D call TRBD2 (5 bases). V shed 1 base and J shed 7 bases, with 15 bases lying between them. The CDR3 consists of 14 residues. Germline values: CDR1 GTSNPN, CDR2 SVGIG (reference sequence).

V is TRBV29-1 and J is TRBJ1-1, with 11 bases lining up with TRBD1. Trimming removed 6 bases from V and 4 bases from J; junction bases left unmatched: 7. The CDR3 length is 14 residues. Looked up from germline, CDR1 is SQVTM and CDR2 is ANQGSEA. Here the CDR3 reads CSVEDRGRRTEAFF. The CDR3 bases are TGCAGCGTCGAGGACAGGGGGCGTCGCACTGAAGCTTTCTTT.

The genes are TRBV20-1 and TRBJ2-7; 7 bases align to TRBD1. The CDR3 has 14 amino acids. V shed 3 bases, J shed 3 bases, and the junction held 8 bases outside the gene matches. Germline V gene lookup returns CDR1 DFQATT and CDR2 SNEGSKA (reference sequence). This CDR3 reads CSASRGTVFYEQYF. Written as DNA, the CDR3 is TGCAGTGCTAGTAGGGGGACAGTATTCTACGAGCAGTACTTC.